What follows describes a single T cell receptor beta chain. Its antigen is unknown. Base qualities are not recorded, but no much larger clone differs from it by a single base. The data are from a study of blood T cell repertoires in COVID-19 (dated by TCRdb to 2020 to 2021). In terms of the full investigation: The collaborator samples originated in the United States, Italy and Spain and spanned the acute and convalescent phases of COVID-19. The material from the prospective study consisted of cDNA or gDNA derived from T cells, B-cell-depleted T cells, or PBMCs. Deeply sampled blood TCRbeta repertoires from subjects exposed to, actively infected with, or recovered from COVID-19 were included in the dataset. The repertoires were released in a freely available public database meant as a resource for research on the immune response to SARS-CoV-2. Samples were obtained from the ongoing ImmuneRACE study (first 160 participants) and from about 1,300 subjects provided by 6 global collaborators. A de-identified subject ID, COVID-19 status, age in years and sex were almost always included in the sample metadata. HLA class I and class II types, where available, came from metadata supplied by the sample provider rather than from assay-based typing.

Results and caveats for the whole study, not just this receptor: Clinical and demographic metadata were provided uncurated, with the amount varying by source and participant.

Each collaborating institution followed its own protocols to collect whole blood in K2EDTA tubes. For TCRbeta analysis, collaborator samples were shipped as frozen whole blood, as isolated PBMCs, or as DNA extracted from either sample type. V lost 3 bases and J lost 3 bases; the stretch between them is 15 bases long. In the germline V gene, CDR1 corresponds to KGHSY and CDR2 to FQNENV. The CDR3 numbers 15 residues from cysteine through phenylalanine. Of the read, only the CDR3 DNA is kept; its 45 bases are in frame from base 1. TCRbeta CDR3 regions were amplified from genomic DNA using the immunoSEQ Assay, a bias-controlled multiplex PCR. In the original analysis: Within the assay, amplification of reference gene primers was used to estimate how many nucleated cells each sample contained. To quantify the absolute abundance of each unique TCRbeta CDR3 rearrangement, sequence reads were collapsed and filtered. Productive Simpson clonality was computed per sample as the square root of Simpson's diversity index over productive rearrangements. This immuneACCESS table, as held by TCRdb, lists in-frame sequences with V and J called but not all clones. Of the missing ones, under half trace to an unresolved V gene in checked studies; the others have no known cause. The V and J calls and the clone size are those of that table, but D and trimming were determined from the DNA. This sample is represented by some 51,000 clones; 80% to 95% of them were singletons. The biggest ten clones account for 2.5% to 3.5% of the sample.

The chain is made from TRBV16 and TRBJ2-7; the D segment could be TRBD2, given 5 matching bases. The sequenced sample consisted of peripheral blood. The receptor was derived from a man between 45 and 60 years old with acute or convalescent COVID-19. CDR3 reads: CASSHPRVVVYEQYF. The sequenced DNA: TGTGCCAGCAGCCATCCGCGGGTGGTAGTCTACGAGCAGTACTTC. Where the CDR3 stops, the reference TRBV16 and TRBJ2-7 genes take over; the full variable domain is GEEVAQTPKHLVRGEGQKAKLYCAPIKGHSYVFWYQQVLKNEFKFLISFQNENVFDETGMPKERFSAKCLPNSPCSLEIQATKLEDSAVYFCASSHPRVVVYEQYFGPGTRLTVT.